The 17 T cell receptor beta chains listed next were all sequenced from one sample in a study of blood T cell repertoires in COVID-19. Only in-frame clones appear in the TCRdb table, and some are missing; sequencing was by immunoSEQ multiplex PCR. The sample contains roughly 200,000 clones, roughly 80% of which appear only once. The specimen sequenced was PBMCs or T cells enriched from blood (not recorded which). These receptors all stem from a man aged 40-49 years who had recovered from COVID-19.

The sample holds a few counts of this clone. The genes are TRBV5-4 and TRBJ2-1; D might be TRBD2 (5 bases). The V end lost 3 bases, the J end lost 10 bases, and 8 bases lay between the germline ends. The CDR3 sequence is 11 residues long. Germline V gene data show CDR1 as SGHNT and CDR2 as YYREEE (reference sequence). In nucleotides, the CDR3 is TGTGCCAGCAGCTCCTTAGCGGAGCAGTTCTTC. Encoded protein: CASSSLAEQFF.

J is TRBJ1-5 and V is TRBV27; TRBD1 aligns across 9 bases. After removal of 8 bases from V and 3 bases from J, the junction contained 8 bases not matched to a gene. In germline, CDR1 is MNHEY, CDR2 SMNVEV (reference sequence). The CDR3 runs 15 residues. CDR3 residues: CASRPGTGINQPQHF. DNA of the CDR3: TGTGCCAGCCGACCTGGGACAGGGATCAATCAGCCCCAGCATTTT.

The chain couples TRBV28 to TRBJ1-1, with D possibly TRBD1 on 5 matching bases. The CDR3 loop spans 15 amino acids. Trimming removed 1 base at V and 2 bases at J, with 11 bases between. CDR1 and CDR2 from the germline V gene are MDHEN and SYDVKM. CDR3 bases: TGTGCCAGCAGTTTATTCGGGGGTCCCAACACTGAAGCTTTCTTT. It specifies CASSLFGGPNTEAFF.

This chain joins TRBV11-2 and TRBJ2-7; D is perhaps TRBD1 (5 bases). The germline gives CDR1 SGHAT, CDR2 FQNNGV. This CDR3 is built from 14 residues. The ends were cut back, 3 bases at V and 3 bases at J, with 12 bases in the middle. CDR3 in amino acids: CASSFQGLLYEQYF. The DNA of the CDR3 is TGTGCCAGCAGCTTTCAGGGTCTACTCTACGAGCAGTACTTC.

The V and J genes are TRBV5-6 and TRBJ2-3; 8 bases are a match to TRBD2. The germline gives CDR1 SGHDT, CDR2 YYEEEE. The CDR3 sequence is 15 residues long. J lost 2 bases, V lost 4 bases, and 6 bases had no gene match. CDR3: CASSPTGGATDTQYF. The CDR3, as DNA: TGTGCCAGCAGCCCGACGGGGGGGGCCACAGATACGCAGTATTTT.

This clone was detected once. The chain employs TRBV14 and TRBJ2-1, with D possibly matching TRBD1 (5 bases). CDR3 length: 14 residues. Between the trimmed V and J ends, which lost 1 base and 9 bases, there was a span of 13 bases. Germline V gives CDR1 SGHDN, CDR2 FVKESK. This CDR3 is CASSQGGRDSEQFF. The CDR3 DNA follows: TGTGCCAGCAGCCAAGGAGGCAGGGATAGTGAGCAGTTCTTC. The whole variable domain, filled in from reference TRBV14 and TRBJ2-1, reads EAGVTQFPSHSVIEKGQTVTLRCDPISGHDNLYWYRRVMGKEIKFLLHFVKESKQDESGMPNNRFLAERTGGTYSTLKVQPAELEDSGVYFCASSQGGRDSEQFFGPGTRLTVL.

The gene calls are TRBV6-2 or TRBV6-3 and TRBJ2-1; D is perhaps TRBD2 (6 bases). Germline assignment: CDR1 MNHEY and CDR2 SVGEGT. The length of the CDR3 is 13 residues. Trimming removed 4 bases from V and 10 bases from J, with 14 bases in between. The CDR3 sequence is CASSWGGGVEQFF. The CDR3 DNA sequence: TGTGCCAGCAGTTGGGGAGGAGGCGTAGAGCAGTTCTTC.

The rearrangement uses TRBV7-3 and TRBJ1-2, with unresolved D. With 0 bases removed from V and 2 bases from J, the gap between germline ends came to 13 bases. CDR1 is SGHTA and CDR2 is FQGTGA in the germline V gene. The CDR3 totals 16 residues. The CDR3 spells CASSLTGGPANYGYTF. In nucleotides, the CDR3 is TGTGCCAGCAGCTTAACTGGAGGCCCAGCCAACTATGGCTACACCTTC.

The rearrangement joins TRBV18 to TRBJ1-2, with 8 bases identical to TRBD1. There are 14 residues in the CDR3. With V trimmed by 3 bases and J by 3 bases, 3 bases remained unmatched. From germline, CDR1 is KGHSH and CDR2 LQKENI. This CDR3 is CASSPGQEYYGYTF. DNA for the CDR3: TGTGCCAGCTCACCGGGACAGGAGTACTATGGCTACACCTTC.

The chain combines TRBV7-3 with TRBJ2-3, with 13 bases that match TRBD2. Germline values: CDR1 SGHTA, CDR2 FQGTGA. The CDR3 length is 17 residues. V trimming: 4 bases; J trimming: 3 bases; junction bases outside the gene matches: 7. CDR3 region: CASSYPGLAGETDTQYF. CDR3 coding DNA: TGTGCCAGCAGCTACCCCGGACTAGCGGGAGAGACAGATACGCAGTATTTT.

The chain has TRBV4-3 and TRBJ2-1; 11 bases line up with TRBD2. In germline, CDR1 is LGHNA, CDR2 YSLEER. The CDR3 runs 16 residues. Germline trimming cut 4 bases from V and 4 bases from J; bases unmatched to any gene: 6. CDR3 residues: CASSLRLAGLYNEQFF. The CDR3 nucleotides read TGCGCCAGCAGCCTACGACTAGCGGGACTTTACAATGAGCAGTTCTTC.

This chain uses TRBV3-1 (or the pseudogene TRBV3-2) with TRBJ2-3; unclear D gene. The germline V gene has CDR1 LGHDT and CDR2 YNNKEL (reference sequence). The CDR3 runs 15 residues. Trimming took off 2 bases at V and 0 bases at J, with 9 bases between the two ends. The CDR3, as DNA: TGTGCCAGCAGCCAAAGACTTCCTAGCACAGATACGCAGTATTTT. This translates into CASSQRLPSTDTQYF.

This chain connects TRBV2 to TRBJ1-2; possible D gene TRBD1, 5 bases. Germline V gene data show CDR1 as SNHLY and CDR2 as FYNNEI. This CDR3 has 13 residues. The V and J ends lost 2 bases and 7 bases respectively, with 11 bases between them. CDR3 in DNA: TGTGCCAGCAGTGAACCAGGGTTGGGTGGCTACACCTTC. It translates to CASSEPGLGGYTF.

The CDR3 sequence is CASRTPGGKLFF. The DNA of the CDR3 is TGTGCCAGCAGAACGCCCGGGGGAAAACTGTTTTTT. This chain uses TRBV28 with TRBJ1-4, with D tentatively TRBD1 (5 bases). Per germline, CDR1 MDHEN and CDR2 SYDVKM. V was trimmed by 6 bases and J by 10 bases, leaving 12 bases between them. The CDR3 has 12 residues.

V and J are TRBV5-4 and TRBJ2-2; possible D gene TRBD1, 6 bases. This CDR3 is 16 amino acids long. CDR1 SGHNT and CDR2 YYREEE come from the germline V gene (reference sequence). V was shortened by 4 bases and J by 2 bases, with 15 bases between the two germline ends. Here the CDR3 reads CASSVDRTINTGELFF. The DNA of the CDR3 is TGTGCCAGCAGCGTGGACAGAACCATCAACACCGGGGAGCTGTTTTTT.

In regard to this clone: One end of the junction is discordant with germline, which a read error may explain. J is TRBJ2-3 and V is TRBV7-7; TRBD1 might be the D (6 bases). Germline CDR1 and CDR2: SSHAT and FNYEAQ (reference sequence). This CDR3 spans 14 amino acids. DNA for the CDR3: TGTGCTAGCAGCCAGGGGTTTCGCACAGATACGCAGTATTTT. Translation gives CASSQGFRTDTQYF.

The chain recombines TRBV11-3 with TRBJ2-1; D is perhaps TRBD2 (6 bases). Trimming removed 4 bases at V and 9 bases at J, with 16 bases between. Germline CDR1 reads SGHNT; CDR2 reads YENEEA. The CDR3 contains 14 residues. CDR3 DNA: TGTGCCAGCAGCTCGGGGGACTTCCTACGTGAGCAGTTCTTC. Amino acid sequence: CASSSGDFLREQFF. The full variable domain, in which reference TRBV11-3 and TRBJ2-1 provide the parts outside the CDR3, is EAGVVQSPRYKIIEKKQPVAFWCNPISGHNTLYWYLQNLGQGPELLIRYENEEAVDDSQLPKDRFSAERLKGVDSTLKIQPAELGDSAVYLCASSSGDFLREQFFGPGTRLTVL.